This is a list of T cell receptor beta chains from one sample in a study of identical twins. In TCRdb, the 5' RACE reads were re-called with MiXCR into one record per CDR3 protein. Of some 900,000 distinct CDR3 sequences detected, over 9% appear once; the ten largest clones hold around 1.5%. These data were likewise used in another study, on yellow fever vaccine responses in identical twins.

Material for sequencing was PBMCs. Receptor source: a woman in her late teens or twenties in good health. CDR3s include the opening cysteine and the closing phenylalanine or tryptophan. D genes are given only for firm matches. Some rows mark clone size as missing; the rest say once, few, many or name a class of expanded clone.

clone size: .
V gene: TRBV7-8
CDR3 length: 15
D gene: .
J gene: TRBJ2-3
CDR3 DNA: TGTGCCAGCAGCTTACGGGTACAGACGGGAGATACGCAGTATTTT
CDR3 protein: CASSLRVQTGDTQYF

clone size: few
V gene: TRBV20-1
CDR3 length: 12
D gene: TRBD1
J gene: TRBJ1-1
CDR3 DNA: TGCAGTGCTGCAGGGGGCGAGGCTGAAGCTTTCTTT
CDR3 protein: CSAAGGEAEAFF

clone size: once
V gene: TRBV20-1
CDR3 length: 15
D gene: TRBD1
J gene: TRBJ2-7
CDR3 DNA: TGCAGTGCTAGAGAAGCGGACAGGGTAACCTACGAGCAGTACTTC
CDR3 protein: CSAREADRVTYEQYF

clone size: few
V gene: TRBV20-1
CDR3 length: 17
D gene: .
J gene: TRBJ2-2
CDR3 DNA: TGCAGTGCTACCAAGGGGTTTCAGGTCTCGAACACCGGGGAGCTGTTTTTT
CDR3 protein: CSATKGFQVSNTGELFF

clone size: few
V gene: TRBV10-3
CDR3 length: 20
D gene: TRBD2
J gene: TRBJ2-3
CDR3 DNA: TGTGCCATCAGGGACCCGGGCGGGAGGGCCGCCCGGAGGAGCACAGATACGCAGTATTTT
CDR3 protein: CAIRDPGGRAARRSTDTQYF

clone size: .
V gene: TRBV24-1
CDR3 length: 16
D gene: TRBD2
J gene: TRBJ2-1
CDR3 DNA: TGTGCCACCAGTGATTTGTCTAGCGGGGACCACAATGAGCAGTTCTTC
CDR3 protein: CATSDLSSGDHNEQFF

clone size: few
V gene: TRBV4-1
CDR3 length: 14
D gene: .
J gene: TRBJ2-1
CDR3 DNA: TGCGCCAGCAGCCAAGAGGGTACAGCCTCGGGGCAGTTCTTC
CDR3 protein: CASSQEGTASGQFF

clone size: .
V gene: TRBV5-6
CDR3 length: 18
D gene: TRBD1
J gene: TRBJ2-6
CDR3 DNA: TGTGCCAGCAGCTTGGTCAGGGGGCGCCTTACTGGGGCCAACGTCCTGACTTTC
CDR3 protein: CASSLVRGRLTGANVLTF

clone size: few
V gene: TRBV28
CDR3 length: 15
D gene: TRBD2
J gene: TRBJ2-2
CDR3 DNA: TGTGCCAGCAGTTTGATTAGCGGGGTCTCCGGGGAGCTGTTTTTT
CDR3 protein: CASSLISGVSGELFF

clone size: many
V gene: TRBV3-1
CDR3 length: 16
D gene: TRBD1
J gene: TRBJ1-6
CDR3 DNA: TGTGCCAGCAGCCCAGGGACAGGGGGAGTTGTCTCACCCCTCCACTTT
CDR3 protein: CASSPGTGGVVSPLHF

clone size: many
V gene: TRBV4-2
CDR3 length: 16
D gene: .
J gene: TRBJ1-6
CDR3 DNA: TGTGCCAGCAGCCAAGGGGAGAGGGTTATGGGTTCACCCCTCCACTTT
CDR3 protein: CASSQGERVMGSPLHF

clone size: .
V gene: TRBV6-5
CDR3 length: 17
D gene: .
J gene: TRBJ2-1
CDR3 DNA: TGTGCCAGCAGTTACTCGATCGCCGGCCTAACTCCCAATGAGCAGTTCTTC
CDR3 protein: CASSYSIAGLTPNEQFF

clone size: .
V gene: TRBV20-1
CDR3 length: 14
D gene: .
J gene: TRBJ2-1
CDR3 DNA: TGCAGTGCTAGTTTCTCTAACTCCTACAATGAGCAGTTCTTC
CDR3 protein: CSASFSNSYNEQFF

clone size: .
V gene: TRBV4-2
CDR3 length: 18
D gene: TRBD2
J gene: TRBJ2-3
CDR3 DNA: TGTGCCAGCAGCCAAGAGGTTATTGTTCGCGGGAGGACAGATACGCAGTATTTT
CDR3 protein: CASSQEVIVRGRTDTQYF

clone size: .
V gene: TRBV20-1
CDR3 length: 13
D gene: .
J gene: TRBJ1-1
CDR3 DNA: TGCAGTGCTAGACCGACAGGGAACACTGAAGCTTTCTTT
CDR3 protein: CSARPTGNTEAFF